The 27 T cell receptor beta chains below come from one sample, sequenced in a study of T-cell memory formation after mild COVID-19. TCRdb re-derived calls from the 5' RACE reads in MiXCR, one entry per CDR3 protein. This table holds approximately 560,000 distinct CDR3 sequences, roughly 17% found once. The sequenced sample consisted of PBMCs or a T cell subset sorted from them (not recorded which). The receptors come from an adult woman who had mild COVID-19 (a few samples of this study predate the infection). Cell type and time point are not known.

A few counts support this clonotype. V gene TRBV6-1 combines with J gene TRBJ1-2; D gene unclear. V was cut by 0 bases and J by 8 bases, with 19 bases left in between. Germline CDR1 and CDR2: MNHNS and SASEGT. The CDR3 covers 16 residues. For the CDR3, the DNA is TGTGCCAGCAGTGAAGCCCCTGGTTTCGGAACTATGGGCTACACCTTC. It translates to CASSEAPGFGTMGYTF.

A note on this clonotype: A read error may produce the germline difference seen at one junction end. The J gene is TRBJ1-1, the V gene TRBV2; 8 positions match TRBD1. The CDR3 loop spans 15 amino acids. Germline-derived CDR1 and CDR2 are SNHLY and FYNNEI. In nucleotides, the CDR3 is TGTGCCAGCAGGGAAGAGACAGGGGTAGGAACTGAAGCTTTCTTT. Encoded protein: CASREETGVGTEAFF. Full variable domain (missing parts from reference TRBV2 and TRBJ1-1): EPEVTQTPSHQVTQMGQEVILRCVPISNHLYFYWYRQILGQKVEFLVSFYNNEISEKSEIFDDQFSVERPDGSNFTLKIRSTKLEDSAMYFCASREETGVGTEAFFGQGTRLTVV.

This clonotype has a handful of counts. The J gene is TRBJ1-2, the V gene TRBV7-9; D remains ambiguous. The CDR3 is 12 amino acids. CDR1 SEHNR and CDR2 FQNEAQ come from the germline V gene (reference sequence). Trimming cost V 1 base and J 6 bases, with 6 bases left between them. The CDR3 region has the DNA TGTGCCAGCAGCTTAGATGGGGATGGCTACACCTTC. It translates to CASSLDGDGYTF.

This chain connects TRBV9 to TRBJ2-7; D unresolved. There are 15 residues in the CDR3. Germline lookup yields CDR1 SGDLS and CDR2 YYNGEE. The V end lost 0 bases, the J end lost 1 base, and 11 bases lay between the germline ends. The CDR3 region is CASSVGGSPSYEQYF. CDR3 coding DNA: TGTGCCAGCAGCGTAGGAGGTAGCCCTTCCTACGAGCAGTACTTC.

This clonotype was detected only a few times. The V gene is TRBV10-3, the J gene TRBJ1-5, with D tentatively TRBD1 (5 bases). This CDR3 is 13 amino acids long. Germline V gene lookup returns CDR1 ENHRY and CDR2 SYGVKD. Trimming cost V 6 bases and J 5 bases, with 11 bases left between them. Here the CDR3 DNA reads TGTGCCATCAGGTCGGGGGATTATCAGCCCCAGCATTTT. Its protein product is CAIRSGDYQPQHF.

CDR3 nucleotides: TGCGCCAGCAGCCAAGACAGGCTCTATGGCTACACCTTC. Protein sequence: CASSQDRLYGYTF. This chain connects TRBV4-1 to TRBJ1-2; no definite D call. The CDR3 totals 13 residues. Germline lookup yields CDR1 MGHRA and CDR2 YSYEKL. V was shortened by 0 bases and J by 4 bases, with 6 bases between the two germline ends.

This clonotype was seen at least ten times. The V call is TRBV2, the J call TRBJ2-1; tentatively, D is TRBD1 (8 bases). Germline V gene data show CDR1 as SNHLY and CDR2 as FYNNEI. V was clipped by 11 bases and J by 7 bases, with 15 bases between them. The CDR3 is made up of 12 amino acids. DNA of the CDR3: TGTGCCTCAACAGGGGGGGCGAATGAGCAGTTCTTC. Translating gives CASTGGANEQFF. The entire variable domain, with the rest obtained from reference TRBV2 and TRBJ2-1, is as follows: EPEVTQTPSHQVTQMGQEVILRCVPISNHLYFYWYRQILGQKVEFLVSFYNNEISEKSEIFDDQFSVERPDGSNFTLKIRSTKLEDSAMYFCASTGGANEQFFGPGTRLTVL.

The chain is built from TRBV12-3 or TRBV12-4 and TRBJ2-5; D remains ambiguous. The CDR3 length is 12 residues. Trimming removed 7 bases from V and 7 bases from J, with 13 bases in between. CDR3 loop: CASTYRPGTQYF. For the CDR3, the DNA is TGTGCCAGCACCTATCGACCCGGGACCCAGTACTTC.

This clonotype was detected a few times. V is TRBV29-1 and J is TRBJ1-6; 10 positions agree with TRBD1. This CDR3 contains 15 residues. The V gene end was trimmed by 6 bases and the J gene end by 1 base; junction bases not matched to a gene: 3. Per germline, CDR1 SQVTM and CDR2 ANQGSEA. CDR3 protein: CSVRQGASYNSPLHF. The CDR3 DNA reads TGCAGCGTCCGACAGGGGGCGTCCTATAATTCACCCCTCCACTTT. Complete variable domain (other parts from reference TRBV29-1 and TRBJ1-6): SAVISQKPSRDICQRGTSLTIQCQVDSQVTMMFWYRQQPGQSLTLIATANQGSEATYESGFVIDKFPISRPNLTFSTLTVSNMSPEDSSIYLCSVRQGASYNSPLHFGNGTRLTVT.

A few counts support this clonotype. Here the CDR3 DNA reads TGTGCCAGCAGTTTCTTCTCGGGACAGGGTGTTGAAAAACTGTTTTTT. This encodes CASSFFSGQGVEKLFF. The chain employs TRBV27 and TRBJ1-4; 9 nucleotides agree with TRBD1. Germline V CDR1 and CDR2: MNHEY, SMNVEV (reference sequence). The CDR3 runs to 16 residues. J was trimmed by 7 bases and V by 3 bases; bases with no gene match: 9.

This chain connects TRBV3-1 to TRBJ2-7, with D possibly TRBD1 on 5 matching bases. Germline V CDR1 and CDR2: LGHDT, YNNKEL (reference sequence). The CDR3 is made up of 13 amino acids. Trimming stripped 4 bases from V and 6 bases from J, with 13 bases between. CDR3 region: CASSPHGAVEQYF. The CDR3 DNA reads TGTGCCAGCAGCCCCCATGGGGCGGTCGAGCAGTACTTC.

This clonotype was recorded a few times. The chain uses TRBV12-3 or TRBV12-4 and TRBJ1-3; 7 positions agree with TRBD1. The CDR3 contains 15 residues. With V trimmed by 7 bases and J by 3 bases, 9 bases remained unmatched. The CDR3 DNA follows: TGTGCCAGCACCCTAGGGACAGCAGGTGGAAACACCATATATTTT. It is translated as CASTLGTAGGNTIYF.

This clonotype came up a few times. The chain couples TRBV5-1 to TRBJ1-1; D possibly corresponds to TRBD1 (5 bases). Trimming cost V 1 base and J 7 bases, with 11 bases left between them. The CDR3 has 13 amino acids. The germline CDR1 and CDR2 sequences are SGHRS and YFSETQ. The CDR3 DNA follows: TGCGCCAGCAGCTTGTGGGACGAAGATGAAGCTTTCTTT. It is translated as CASSLWDEDEAFF.

Comment on this clonotype: Being one base from a much bigger clone, this may be a read error. The V call is TRBV7-3, the J call TRBJ2-3, with D perhaps TRBD2 (6 bases). The length of the CDR3 is 19 residues. CDR1 and CDR2 (germline): SGHTA, FQGTGA. CDR3 sequence: CAGSPTTPGPGGGADTQYF. For the CDR3, the DNA is TGTGCCGGCAGCCCCACTACCCCCGGCCCTGGCGGAGGGGCAGATACGCAGTATTTT.

The chain joins TRBV23-1 to TRBJ2-1; TRBD2 matches at 10 bases. TRBV23-1 is annotated as an ORF whose role is uncertain. Germline trimming cut 4 bases from V and 6 bases from J; bases unmatched to any gene: 6. The CDR3 is 15 residues long. CDR3 residues: CASSLSSGRINEQFF. CDR3 DNA sequence: TGCGCCAGCAGTCTGAGTAGCGGGAGGATCAATGAGCAGTTCTTC.

This clonotype has only a few counts. This chain uses TRBV7-2 with TRBJ1-3; a possible D gene is TRBD1 (6 bases). The CDR3 is 16 amino acids. Germline CDR1 and CDR2: SGHTA and FQGNSA. Trimming took 4 bases from V and 5 from J, leaving 18 bases between them. CDR3 nucleotides: TGTGCCAGCAGCTCCAGAGCCGGGGGGCCGAGAAACACCATATATTTT. Residues: CASSSRAGGPRNTIYF.

CDR3 amino acids: CASSFGQGNYGYTF. CDR3 nucleotides: TGTGCCAGCAGCTTCGGACAGGGCAACTATGGCTACACCTTC. The rearrangement uses TRBV5-5 and TRBJ1-2, with 8 bases identical to TRBD1. Looked up from germline, CDR1 is SGHKS and CDR2 is YYEKEE (reference sequence). This CDR3 region has 14 residues. J gave up 2 bases and V 2 bases, and 2 bases lay outside the gene matches.

V is TRBV5-1 and J is TRBJ2-7; TRBD2 agrees at 7 bases. The V and J ends lost 2 bases and 5 bases, in that order; junction bases with no gene match: 10. The V gene's germline CDR1 is SGHRS and CDR2 YFSETQ. This CDR3 has 15 amino acids. CDR3 residues: CASSFGGAGSNEQYF. The CDR3 DNA reads as TGCGCCAGCAGCTTTGGAGGAGCGGGAAGTAACGAGCAGTACTTC.

This clonotype was counted between two and nine times. V and J are TRBV12-3 or TRBV12-4 and TRBJ2-2; D perhaps matches TRBD1 (6 bases). V was pared by 1 base and J by 8 bases, with 11 bases between. CDR3 length: 14 residues. CDR3 coding DNA: TGTGCCAGCAGTTTAGGACAGGTTAAGGGGGAGCTGTTTTTT. It codes for CASSLGQVKGELFF.

The J gene is TRBJ2-7, the V gene TRBV5-1; 12 positions agree with TRBD1. This CDR3 is built from 14 residues. J was trimmed by 4 bases and V by 5 bases; bases with no gene match: 4. Germline values: CDR1 SGHRS, CDR2 YFSETQ. Written as DNA, the CDR3 is TGCGCCAGCAGACCGGGACAGGGGGCTTACGAGCAGTACTTC. This translates into CASRPGQGAYEQYF.

The table lists this clonotype with a few counts. V is TRBV3-1 and J is TRBJ2-1, with D possibly matching TRBD2 (7 bases). Deletions cut 5 bases from V and 2 bases from J, with 19 bases between. The CDR3 totals 17 residues. CDR1 and CDR2 from the germline V gene are LGHDT and YNNKEL (reference sequence). The CDR3 loop is CASSSRGGGGPYNEQFF. Here the CDR3 DNA reads TGTGCCAGCAGCTCCCGTGGGGGCGGGGGACCCTACAATGAGCAGTTCTTC.

This rearrangement joins TRBV30 to TRBJ2-7; D possibly uses TRBD1 or TRBD2 (5 bases each). V lost 5 bases and J 5 bases, leaving 10 bases between the germline ends. CDR1 and CDR2 from the germline V gene are GTSNPN and SVGIG (reference sequence). The CDR3 totals 11 residues. The CDR3 loop reads CAWGGSHEQYF. For the CDR3, the DNA is TGTGCCTGGGGGGGATCCCACGAGCAGTACTTC.

A remark on this clonotype: Germline and junction disagree at one end, which may indicate a read error. CDR3 bases: TGCGCCAGCACGGGGCGCGGCGGGGAGCTGATTTTT. Protein sequence: CASTGRGGELIF. The chain carries TRBV23-1 and TRBJ2-2; TRBD2 might be the D (6 bases). Being an ORF, TRBV23-1 has a function that is uncertain. The CDR3 consists of 12 residues.

This clonotype showed up just once. Here the CDR3 reads CASREHAGTGDNEQFF. The CDR3 DNA reads as TGTGCCAGCAGAGAACACGCCGGGACAGGGGACAATGAGCAGTTCTTC. This chain uses TRBV27 with TRBJ2-1; 10 bases are a match to TRBD1. The CDR3 length is 16 residues. Per the germline V gene, CDR1 is MNHEY and CDR2 is SMNVEV (reference sequence). Germline trimming cut 6 bases from V and 5 bases from J; bases unmatched to any gene: 10.

The chain has TRBV7-8 and TRBJ1-1, with 9 bases aligning to TRBD1. Looked up from germline, CDR1 is SGHVS and CDR2 is FQNEAQ. J gave up 3 bases and V 2 bases, and 4 bases lay outside the gene matches. The CDR3 totals 15 residues. CDR3 nucleotide sequence: TGTGCCAGCAGCTTACGGACAGGGGCCGACACTGAAGCTTTCTTT. Encoded protein: CASSLRTGADTEAFF.

This clonotype was seen at least ten times. The chain is built from TRBV18 and TRBJ2-7; 7 bases are a match to TRBD2. The CDR3 has 12 amino acids. Per the germline V gene, CDR1 is KGHSH and CDR2 is LQKENI. Unmatched junction bases numbered 3, after V lost 5 bases and J lost 5 bases. The CDR3 protein is CASSGGRDEQYF. CDR3 DNA: TGTGCCAGCTCAGGAGGGAGGGACGAGCAGTACTTC.

This chain connects TRBV20-1 to TRBJ2-7, with D tentatively TRBD1 (5 bases). CDR1 is DFQATT, CDR2 SNEGSKA, per germline (reference sequence). CDR3 length: 13 amino acids. The V end lost 6 bases, the J end lost 0 bases, and 12 bases lay between the germline ends. CDR3 protein: CSAPWGSSYEQYF. Here the CDR3 DNA reads TGCAGTGCCCCCTGGGGCAGCTCCTACGAGCAGTACTTC.